This TCR beta chain emerged from a study of blood T cell repertoires in COVID-19 (TCRdb year 2020). Notes on the research overall: Samples covering the acute and convalescent phases of COVID-19 were provided by collaborators in the United States, Italy and Spain. The repertoires were released in a freely available public database intended as a resource for research on the immune response to SARS-CoV-2. Where HLA class I and class II types were available, the types were taken from metadata supplied by the sample provider, not from assay-based typing. The samples were drawn from the first 160 participants of the ongoing ImmuneRACE study and from 950 to 1,500 subjects provided by 6 global collaborators. The prospective study material was composed of cDNA or gDNA derived from T cells, B-cell-depleted T cells, or PBMCs. Subjects who had been exposed to COVID-19, were actively infected with it, or had recovered from it provided the deeply sampled blood TCRbeta repertoires that made up the dataset. Nearly every sample came with metadata listing a de-identified subject ID, COVID-19 status, age in years and sex. Points the paper makes about the study in general: How much clinical and demographic metadata was included differed by source and by participant, and the metadata was provided uncurated.

Turning to this clone: The antigen it recognizes is unknown. Base qualities are not recorded, but no much larger clone differs from it by a single base.

After removal of 8 bases from V and 4 bases from J, the junction retains 10 bases not matched to a gene. The CDR3 numbers 15 residues from cysteine through phenylalanine. Just the 45-base CDR3 DNA is kept, in frame starting at base 1. Taken from the germline V gene, the CDR1 and CDR2 loops are SNHLY and FYNNEI. Samples from volunteer blood donors who had recovered from COVID-19 were contributed by a second Seattle source. Each collaborating institution followed its own protocols to collect whole blood in K2EDTA tubes. For TCRbeta analysis, collaborators shipped samples as frozen whole blood, isolated PBMCs, or DNA extracted from either of those sample types. TCRbeta CDR3 regions were amplified from genomic DNA using the immunoSEQ Assay, a bias-controlled multiplex PCR. In the source study's methods: Within the assay, amplification of reference gene primers was used to estimate how many nucleated cells each sample contained. To quantify the absolute abundance of each unique TCRbeta CDR3 rearrangement, sequence reads were collapsed and filtered. For each sample, productive Simpson clonality was calculated by taking the square root of Simpson's diversity index across productive rearrangements. In TCRdb, the immuneACCESS table is reduced to in-frame sequences with V and J assigned. These tables do not hold every clone; where another copy was compared, an unresolved V gene accounts for under half, and the others remain unexplained. V, J and clone size are taken as reported in that table, and D and trimming were inferred from the DNA itself. This sample lists roughly 200,000 clones; approximately 87% were detected once. The leading ten clones occupy 5.5% to 7.5% of the sample.

The sequence is built from TRBV2 and TRBJ1-5; 8 of the junction bases match TRBD1. Sequencing was performed on peripheral blood. The sequence was obtained from a man in his sixties who had recovered from COVID-19. The nucleotide sequence reads as follows: TGTGCCAGCGGGCTGGACAGGGCGGGTAATCAGCCCCAGCATTTT. Its translation reads: CASGLDRAGNQPQHF.